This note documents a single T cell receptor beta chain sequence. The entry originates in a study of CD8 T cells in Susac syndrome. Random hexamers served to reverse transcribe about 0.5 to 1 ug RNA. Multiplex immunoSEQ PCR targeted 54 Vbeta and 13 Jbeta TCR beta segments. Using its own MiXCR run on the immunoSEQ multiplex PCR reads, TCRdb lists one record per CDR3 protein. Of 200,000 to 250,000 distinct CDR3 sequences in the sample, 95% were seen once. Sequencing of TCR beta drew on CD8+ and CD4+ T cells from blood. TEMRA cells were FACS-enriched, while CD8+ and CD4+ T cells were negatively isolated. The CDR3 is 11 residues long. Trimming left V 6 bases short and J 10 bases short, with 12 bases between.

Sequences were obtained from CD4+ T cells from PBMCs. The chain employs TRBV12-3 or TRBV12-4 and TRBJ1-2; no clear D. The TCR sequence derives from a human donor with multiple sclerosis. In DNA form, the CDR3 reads TGTGCCAGCAGCCAACAGCTAACCTACACCTTC. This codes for CASSQQLTYTF.